Each of the 23 T cell receptor beta chains below was sequenced from the same sample in a study of blood T cell repertoires in COVID-19. Using immunoSEQ multiplex PCR, the repertoire was profiled, and TCRdb retains in-frame clones only, with some absent. Here the sample spans under 85,000 clones, roughly 86% being singletons. The sequencing input was peripheral blood. The origin of the receptors is a human donor in a cohort sampled during active COVID-19.

The J gene is TRBJ2-1, the V gene TRBV11-2; TRBD2 aligns across 11 bases. This CDR3 has 13 amino acids. V dropped 5 bases and J dropped 14; count of bases not matched to a gene: 8. Per germline, CDR1 SGHAT and CDR2 FQNNGV. The CDR3 is CASSISGGASKFF. In DNA form, the CDR3 reads TGTGCCAGCAGCATTAGCGGGGGGGCCTCCAAGTTCTTC. The full variable domain, rest sourced from reference TRBV11-2 and TRBJ2-1, is EAGVAQSPRYKIIEKRQSVAFWCNPISGHATLYWYQQILGQGPKLLIQFQNNGVVDDSQLPKDRFSAERLKGVDSTLKIQPAKLEDSAVYLCASSISGGASKFFGPGTRLTVL.

The chain uses TRBV18 and TRBJ2-1; TRBD1 might be the D (6 bases). The CDR3 is made up of 14 amino acids. V dropped 3 bases and J dropped 6 bases, with 12 bases sitting between them. Germline assignment: CDR1 KGHSH and CDR2 LQKENI. DNA of the CDR3: TGTGCCAGCTCACCCGGGACACCCAGCAATGAGCAGTTCTTC. Encoded protein: CASSPGTPSNEQFF.

The genes are TRBV4-3 and TRBJ1-6; D perhaps matches TRBD1 (6 bases). V was cut by 0 bases and J by 5 bases, with 11 bases left in between. There are 16 residues in the CDR3. Germline V CDR1 and CDR2: LGHNA, YSLEER. DNA for the CDR3: TGCGCCAGCAGCCAAGATCGGACAGTTAATAATTCACCCCTCCACTTT. Protein product: CASSQDRTVNNSPLHF.

This clone showed up just once. CDR3 DNA: TGTGCCAGCACTTGGGACAGGGCTAGCCAGCCCCAGCATTTT. The encoded protein is CASTWDRASQPQHF. The V and J genes are TRBV2 and TRBJ1-5; 9 bases are a match to TRBD1. J gave up 7 bases and V 7 bases, and 8 bases lay outside the gene matches. Germline V CDR1 and CDR2: SNHLY, FYNNEI. This CDR3 has 14 amino acids.

The chain combines TRBV13 with TRBJ2-7, with unresolved D. This CDR3 region has 11 residues. Deletions cut 5 bases from V and 6 bases from J, with 8 bases between. The germline CDR1 and CDR2 sequences are PRHDT and FYEKMQ (reference sequence). The CDR3 region has the DNA TGTGCCAGCAGCCGTAGGAGCGAGCAGTACTTC. Protein sequence: CASSRRSEQYF.

V usage is TRBV5-6 and J usage is TRBJ2-3; 12 bases are a match to TRBD1. Germline V gives CDR1 SGHDT, CDR2 YYEEEE. This CDR3 contains 15 residues. Trimming took 7 bases from V and 6 from J; bases not matched to a gene: 9. Here the CDR3 DNA reads TGTGCCAGCTCCAGGGGGACAGGGGGCTTTGATACGCAGTATTTT. Its translation is CASSRGTGGFDTQYF.

This clone turned up a few times. V and J are TRBV27 and TRBJ1-4, with 8 positions matching TRBD1. Trimming at V came to 5 bases and at J to 7 bases, leaving 6 bases not matched to a gene. The germline gives CDR1 MNHEY, CDR2 SMNVEV (reference sequence). The CDR3 has 14 amino acids. CDR3 coding DNA: TGTGCCAGCAGTCGGACAGGGCGAAGTGAAAAACTGTTTTTT. This sequence encodes CASSRTGRSEKLFF.

This clone came up once. The chain is built from TRBV30 and TRBJ1-1; 7 bases align to TRBD1. V gave up 5 bases and J gave up 5 bases; unmatched junction bases: 5. The V gene's germline CDR1 is GTSNPN and CDR2 SVGIG (reference sequence). The CDR3 is 12 amino acids. The CDR3 nucleotides are TGTGCCTGGTACGACAGGGTGACTGAAGCTTTCTTT. This sequence encodes CAWYDRVTEAFF.

This clone was detected only a few times. The chain employs TRBV5-1 and TRBJ1-5; a weak D match, TRBD1 (5 bases). The CDR3 covers 13 residues. With 5 bases removed from V and 7 bases from J, the gap between germline ends came to 13 bases. Per germline, CDR1 SGHRS and CDR2 YFSETQ. CDR3 residues: CASRFERGQPQHF. In DNA form, the CDR3 reads TGCGCCAGCAGGTTTGAAAGGGGCCAGCCCCAGCATTTT.

This sequence joins TRBV14 and TRBJ1-1; D is unclear. The CDR3 spans 13 residues. Per the germline V gene, CDR1 is SGHDN and CDR2 is FVKESK. The V gene lost 0 bases and the J gene lost 3 bases, with 5 bases spanning the gap. The CDR3 region is CASSQDRYTEAFF. CDR3 sequence (DNA): TGTGCCAGCAGCCAAGACAGGTACACTGAAGCTTTCTTT.

The rearrangement joins TRBV5-1 to TRBJ2-4; D gene unclear. V lost 0 bases, J lost 5 bases, and 12 bases lay in between. The CDR3 is made up of 15 amino acids. Germline lookup yields CDR1 SGHRS and CDR2 YFSETQ. CDR3: CASSLVSGPENIQYF. The CDR3 region has the DNA TGCGCCAGCAGCTTGGTTTCGGGTCCAGAAAACATTCAGTACTTC.

The chain couples TRBV7-6 to TRBJ2-3; 11 bases are a match to TRBD2. Germline-derived CDR1 and CDR2 are SGHVS and FNYEAQ. There are 16 residues in the CDR3. Germline trimming cut 5 bases from V and 4 bases from J; bases unmatched to any gene: 8. In nucleotides, the CDR3 is TGTGCCAGCAGCCCGGTAGCGGGGGGGCCCGCAGATACGCAGTATTTT. Protein: CASSPVAGGPADTQYF.

V gene TRBV7-2 combines with J gene TRBJ1-2; 7 bases are a match to TRBD1. The CDR3 runs 14 residues. V shed 5 bases, J shed 6 bases, and the junction held 9 bases outside the gene matches. Per the germline V gene, CDR1 is SGHTA and CDR2 is FQGNSA. The CDR3 protein is CASSPRQGRDGYTF. The CDR3 DNA reads as TGTGCCAGCAGCCCCAGACAGGGTCGGGATGGCTACACCTTC.

This clone was seen more than once but under ten times. This sequence joins TRBV5-6 and TRBJ1-1; D is uncertain. V was clipped by 0 bases and J by 0 bases, with 6 bases between them. There are 14 residues in the CDR3. Germline V gene data show CDR1 as SGHDT and CDR2 as YYEEEE. CDR3: CASSLGLLNTEAFF. CDR3 in DNA: TGTGCCAGCAGCTTGGGTCTCCTGAACACTGAAGCTTTCTTT.

This clone was seen just once. The chain joins TRBV7-2 to TRBJ2-7, with D maybe TRBD2 (6 bases). Trimming stripped 1 base from V and 0 bases from J, with 13 bases between. This CDR3 is built from 16 residues. Germline V lookup: CDR1 SGHTA, CDR2 FQGNSA. For the CDR3, the DNA is TGTGCCAGCAGCTTAGGGTGGGGGGAACCCTCCTACGAGCAGTACTTC. Its translation is CASSLGWGEPSYEQYF.

The J gene is TRBJ2-2, the V gene TRBV19; 7 bases are a match to TRBD1. CDR1 and CDR2 from the germline V gene are LNHDA and SQIVND (reference sequence). The V segment lost 3 bases and the J segment 4 bases; nucleotides outside the gene matches: 5. The CDR3 totals 15 residues. The CDR3 loop reads CASSIATGRTGELFF. The CDR3 DNA follows: TGTGCCAGTAGTATCGCGACAGGGCGCACCGGGGAGCTGTTTTTT.

This chain connects TRBV10-3 to TRBJ2-2; 9 bases are shared with TRBD1. V lost 6 bases to trimming and J lost 6 bases; unmatched junction nucleotides: 8. The CDR3 is 15 amino acids. CDR1 ENHRY and CDR2 SYGVKD come from the germline V gene. In DNA form, the CDR3 reads TGTGCCATCAGCCGTGGGACAGGGTTAGCCGGGGAGCTGTTTTTT. Protein product: CAISRGTGLAGELFF.

The chain recombines TRBV6-5 with TRBJ1-4; D is unclear. The CDR3 length is 15 residues. Deletions cut 6 bases from V and 2 bases from J, with 13 bases between. Germline V gives CDR1 MNHEY, CDR2 SVGAGI. The CDR3 DNA reads as TGTGCCAGCAGCCCGGGGATGGGGACTAATGAAAAACTGTTTTTT. Translated: CASSPGMGTNEKLFF.

This sequence joins TRBV5-4 and TRBJ2-7; maybe TRBD1 (5 bases). Germline CDR1 and CDR2: SGHNT and YYREEE (reference sequence). The CDR3 consists of 13 residues. V lost 4 bases and J 5 bases, leaving 13 bases between the germline ends. The CDR3 DNA sequence: TGTGCCAGCAGCATACTTTCGACAGACGAGCAGTACTTC. It codes for CASSILSTDEQYF. Looking up the rest from reference TRBV5-4 and TRBJ2-7 gives the full variable domain: ETGVTQSPTHLIKTRGQQVTLRCSSQSGHNTVSWYQQALGQGPQFIFQYYREEENGRGNFPPRFSGLQFPNYSSELNVNALELDDSALYLCASSILSTDEQYFGPGTRLTVT.

This clone occurred once. This chain joins TRBV7-2 and TRBJ2-7, with a possible D match to TRBD1 (5 bases). Germline CDR1 and CDR2: SGHTA and FQGNSA. The ends were cut back, 2 bases at V and 2 bases at J, with 10 bases in the middle. This CDR3 region has 14 residues. CDR3 amino acids: CASSLSARAYEQYF. The CDR3 DNA reads as TGTGCCAGCAGCTTATCAGCCAGGGCCTACGAGCAGTACTTC. Full variable domain (remainder filled in from reference TRBV7-2 and TRBJ2-7): GAGVSQSPSNKVTEKGKDVELRCDPISGHTALYWYRQSLGQGLEFLIYFQGNSAPDKSGLPSDRFSAERTGGSVSTLTIQRTQQEDSAVYLCASSLSARAYEQYFGPGTRLTVT.

Written as DNA, the CDR3 is TGTGCCAGCAGCGTTCAGGGGGCCCCTGGAAACACCATATATTTT. This codes for CASSVQGAPGNTIYF. The chain carries TRBV9 and TRBJ1-3, with 8 bases lining up with TRBD1. CDR3 length: 15 residues. J was trimmed by 2 bases and V by 2 bases; bases with no gene match: 3. Germline V gene data show CDR1 as SGDLS and CDR2 as YYNGEE.

V is TRBV5-1 and J is TRBJ2-2; 8 nucleotides line up with TRBD1. Germline CDR1 SGHRS, CDR2 YFSETQ. The V gene end was trimmed by 0 bases and the J gene end by 4 bases; junction bases not matched to a gene: 8. The CDR3 contains 17 residues. The CDR3 DNA follows: TGCGCCAGCAGCTTGGGGGCAGGGGGCGCCGGCACCGGGGAGCTGTTTTTT. As protein: CASSLGAGGAGTGELFF. The whole variable domain, filled in from reference TRBV5-1 and TRBJ2-2, reads KAGVTQTPRYLIKTRGQQVTLSCSPISGHRSVSWYQQTPGQGLQFLFEYFSETQRNKGNFPGRFSGRQFSNSRSEMNVSTLELGDSALYLCASSLGAGGAGTGELFFGEGSRLTVL.

The rearrangement joins TRBV5-1 to TRBJ1-1; D unclear. Germline-derived CDR1 and CDR2 are SGHRS and YFSETQ. The CDR3 runs to 15 residues. V lost 0 bases and J lost 4, with 13 bases in between. CDR3 amino acids: CASSLDPRVRTEAFF. CDR3 coding DNA: TGCGCCAGCAGCTTGGACCCCCGGGTGCGCACTGAAGCTTTCTTT.